The T cell receptor beta chain under discussion was sequenced for a study of naive and memory T cell subsets. Study conclusions and caveats: This RNA-based method may be sensitive to activation-related transcript changes.

Germline V gives CDR1 SGDLS, CDR2 YYNGEE. The CDR3 covers 16 residues. Trimming stripped 4 bases from V and 5 bases from J, with 18 bases between. The SP2 primer and nested alpha and beta constant region primers amplified ligated cDNA in four rounds. TCRdb ran MiXCR on the UMI-ligation and nested PCR reads and lists one entry per CDR3 protein. Seen here are around 37,000 distinct CDR3 sequences, approximately 10% observed once, and the top ten hold about 4%. Stated treatment: skin biopsy from PPD injection site in Mantoux-positive individual. A UMI-containing oligonucleotide was joined by 3' ligation to the TCR cDNA template. Biopsied sites were PPD injections in people with a positive Mantoux test. Unsorted total RNA, about 1 to 1000 ng, was DNase treated before reverse transcription. For this clonotype: Its target is unknown.

This TCR was sampled from an adult in good health. The chain uses TRBV9 and TRBJ2-2; D call uncertain. Material: skin, obtained from a tuberculin skin test site. In DNA, the CDR3 is TGTGCCAGCAGCCCTATTGTGGGGATGCGAACCGGGGAGCTGTTTTTT. This encodes CASSPIVGMRTGELFF.